This T cell receptor beta chain was captured by sequencing in a study of T cells in Graves' hyperthyroidism and ophthalmopathy. The study, taken as a whole, reports: From stable hyperthyroidism, ophthalmopathy was separated by a 13 V-J model.

The study included ophthalmopathy patients with Clinical Activity Score at least 3, NOSPECS grade at least 4 and duration under 3 months. Extraction of PBMCs used roughly 9.3 ml of fresh peripheral blood. Points on this clonotype: Its antigen is unidentified.

Amplification targeted TCR beta CDR3 regions from RNA transcripts. The TCR CDR3 was amplified in a first-round RT-PCR using the HTBI primer set. One entry per CDR3 protein, called by TCRdb with MiXCR from the multiplex PCR reads. The sample has under 600,000 distinct CDR3 sequences; more than 15% are singletons. J lost 7 bases, V lost 2 bases, and 5 bases had no gene match. CDR3 length: 14 amino acids. Germline V gene sequence: CDR1 SGHAT, CDR2 FQNNGV. The clonotype originates from a woman between 35 and 50 years old with Graves' ophthalmopathy. The genes are TRBV11-2 and TRBJ2-1; TRBD1 agrees at 7 bases. The sample was blood. The CDR3 loop is CASSLQDRRNEQFF. CDR3 nucleotides: TGTGCCAGCAGCTTACAGGACAGGAGGAATGAGCAGTTCTTC.